The rows below give T cell receptor beta chains drawn from one sample of a study of blood T cell repertoires in COVID-19. Repertoires were generated with immunoSEQ multiplex PCR, while TCRdb's copy carries only in-frame clones and drops some. The sample consists of under 350,000 clones, 80% to 90% of them appearing once. The specimen sequenced was peripheral blood. All receptors come from a woman between 65 and 79 years old with acute or convalescent COVID-19. Both conserved end residues are part of each CDR3. D genes are given only for firm matches. A clone size is listed for some rows: how often the clone was seen (once, few, many), or a class if it is expanded.

length	D	V	J	size	CDR3	DNA
14	TRBD1	TRBV6-5	TRBJ1-3	.	CASRDRGSGNTIYF	TGTGCCAGCAGGGACAGGGGCTCTGGAAACACCATATATTTT
14	TRBD1	TRBV27	TRBJ2-3	.	CASSLGRGLDTQYF	TGTGCCAGCAGTTTAGGCAGGGGGCTAGATACGCAGTATTTT
16	TRBD1	TRBV5-1	TRBJ1-2	many	CASSPTGTGGSHGYTF	TGCGCCAGCAGCCCCACCGGGACAGGGGGTTCTCATGGCTACACCTTC
17	TRBD1	TRBV5-3	TRBJ2-3	.	CARSCGTSTGGTDTQYF	TGTGCCAGAAGCTGTGGGACCTCGACAGGGGGGACAGATACGCAGTATTTT
11	.	TRBV20-1	TRBJ1-1	.	CSGGSNTEAFF	TGCAGTGGGGGCAGTAACACTGAAGCTTTCTTT
17	.	TRBV5-1	TRBJ2-3	.	CASSLTRQSTSTDTQYF	TGCGCCAGCAGCTTGACCCGACAGTCAACTAGCACAGATACGCAGTATTTT
15	.	TRBV2	TRBJ2-5	.	CASSAITGNQETQYF	TGTGCCAGCAGTGCGATAACAGGCAACCAAGAGACCCAGTACTTC
18	.	TRBV24-1	TRBJ2-2	.	CATSENSLGRGRAGELFF	TGTGCCACCAGTGAAAACTCTTTGGGCAGGGGAAGGGCCGGGGAGCTGTTTTTT
15	.	TRBV5-1	TRBJ2-6	.	CASSLTESGANVLTF	TGCGCCAGCAGCTTGACCGAGTCTGGGGCCAACGTCCTGACTTTC
15	.	TRBV5-1	TRBJ2-3	.	CASSLASGNADTQYF	TGCGCCAGCAGCTTGGCGTCGGGGAATGCAGATACGCAGTATTTT
16	.	TRBV19	TRBJ2-2	few	CASSSPAGTNTGELFF	TGTGCCAGTAGCTCTCCGGCAGGAACGAACACCGGGGAGCTGTTTTTT
15	.	TRBV5-5	TRBJ1-6	few	CASTPTGTYNSPLHF	TGTGCCAGCACCCCGACAGGAACCTATAATTCACCCCTCCACTTT
12	.	TRBV7-9	TRBJ1-2	.	CASSSQGQGYTF	TGTGCCAGCAGCTCACAGGGCCAGGGCTACACCTTC
14	TRBD1	TRBV5-4	TRBJ2-7	.	CASSPGTGLYEQYF	TGTGCCAGCAGCCCCGGGACAGGCCTCTACGAGCAGTACTTC
12	.	TRBV15	TRBJ1-1	.	CATSRVGREAFF	TGTGCCACCAGCAGAGTAGGCAGGGAAGCTTTCTTT
13	.	TRBV1	TRBJ2-2	once	CTSSQDPTGELFF	TGCACCAGCAGCCAAGACCCAACCGGGGAGCTGTTTTTT
16	.	TRBV21-1	TRBJ1-4	.	CASSKRRWRGSEKLFF	TGTGCCAGCAGCAAAAGGAGGTGGCGAGGAAGCGAAAAACTGTTTTTT
15	.	TRBV5-4	TRBJ1-1	.	CASSARGRGDTEAFF	TGTGCCAGCAGCGCCCGGGGGAGGGGTGACACTGAAGCTTTCTTT
15	TRBD2	TRBV24-1	TRBJ2-3	.	CATSGRGGNTDTQYF	TGTGCCACCAGTGGCCGCGGGGGGAACACAGATACGCAGTATTTT
15	.	TRBV7-9	TRBJ1-4	few	CASSLRDKTNEKLFF	TGTGCCAGCAGCCTCAGGGATAAGACTAATGAAAAACTGTTTTTT
14	.	TRBV7-8	TRBJ2-7	.	CASSLTAGSHEQYF	TGTGCCAGCAGCTTAACTGCGGGGAGCCACGAGCAGTACTTC
13	TRBD1	TRBV2	TRBJ2-5	.	CASRTGGLETQYF	TGTGCCAGCAGAACAGGGGGCCTAGAGACCCAGTACTTC
13	TRBD1	TRBV2	TRBJ1-2	.	CASSPGQGASYTF	TGTGCCAGCAGTCCGGGACAGGGAGCCTCCTACACCTTC
17	.	TRBV4-1	TRBJ1-2	.	CASSQAPGGQKTYGYTF	TGCGCCAGCAGCCAAGCTCCGGGGGGGCAGAAAACCTATGGCTACACCTTC
14	TRBD1	TRBV2	TRBJ2-5	.	CASSPDRAGETQYF	TGTGCCAGCAGTCCAGACAGGGCAGGAGAGACCCAGTACTTC
12	.	TRBV7-9	TRBJ1-1	.	CASSSQGLRAFF	TGTGCCAGCAGCTCCCAGGGTTTGAGGGCTTTCTTT
15	.	TRBV3-1/TRBV3-2	TRBJ2-2	.	CASSQKGRNTGELFF	TGTGCCAGCAGCCAAAAGGGGCGTAACACCGGGGAGCTGTTTTTT
14	.	TRBV5-1	TRBJ2-3	once	CASSLSDRTDTQYF	TGCGCCAGCTCCCTCTCCGACAGGACAGATACGCAGTATTTT
14	TRBD1	TRBV30	TRBJ1-3	.	CAWSGTGTGNTIYF	TGTGCCTGGAGCGGGACAGGGACGGGAAACACCATATATTTT
16	TRBD1	TRBV5-6	TRBJ2-3	.	CASSSSSGGWLDTQYF	TGTGCCAGCAGCTCCTCATCAGGGGGTTGGTTAGATACGCAGTATTTT
13	.	TRBV6-5	TRBJ1-1	.	CASSRGVDTEAFF	TGTGCCAGCAGCCGCGGGGTGGACACTGAAGCTTTCTTT
12	.	TRBV6-1	TRBJ2-6	once	CASSEGGRVLTF	TGTGCCAGCAGTGAAGGGGGGCGCGTCCTGACTTTC
15	TRBD1	TRBV6-5	TRBJ2-7	few	CASSSGTGLPYEQYF	TGTGCCAGCAGTTCCGGGACAGGGTTACCCTACGAGCAGTACTTC
15	.	TRBV13	TRBJ1-3	few	CASSSLQAPGNTIYF	TGTGCCAGCAGCTCACTGCAGGCTCCTGGAAACACCATATATTTT
14	TRBD1	TRBV11-2	TRBJ2-5	few	CASSLGTGSETQYF	TGTGCCAGCAGCCTTGGGACAGGGTCCGAGACCCAGTACTTC
14	TRBD1	TRBV2	TRBJ1-1	few	CASSEAPGQVKAFF	TGTGCCAGCAGTGAGGCCCCGGGACAGGTAAAAGCTTTCTTT
12	TRBD1	TRBV7-9	TRBJ1-1	few	CASSPRDSEAFF	TGTGCCAGCAGCCCCCGGGACAGCGAAGCTTTCTTT
15	.	TRBV7-9	TRBJ1-6	.	CASSLADNRNSPLHF	TGTGCCAGCAGCTTAGCGGACAATAGGAATTCACCCCTCCACTTT
11	.	TRBV6-5	TRBJ2-7	.	CATRGIHEQYF	TGTGCCACCCGAGGGATCCACGAGCAGTACTTC
15	TRBD1	TRBV6-5	TRBJ1-1	.	CASSSGQVSNTEAFF	TGTGCCAGCAGTTCGGGACAGGTTTCGAACACTGAAGCTTTCTTT